This T cell receptor (beta chain) was recorded in a study of T cells in Graves' hyperthyroidism and ophthalmopathy. Across the whole study: Any treatment followed the collection of peripheral blood at initial diagnosis.

PBMCs came from more than 8.5 ml fresh peripheral blood. This clonotype appeared a few times. RNA transcripts were the template for amplifying TCR beta CDR3 regions. In the first-round RT-PCR of the TCR CDR3, the HTBI primer set was used. TCRdb passed the multiplex PCR reads through MiXCR, listing each CDR3 protein once. The sample lists about 690,000 distinct CDR3 sequences, 17% seen once, with roughly a sixth in the top ten. The length of the CDR3 is 17 residues. Germline trimming cut 7 bases from V and 3 bases from J; bases unmatched to any gene: 18. The germline V gene encodes CDR1 SQVTM and CDR2 ANQGSEA.

The V gene is TRBV29-1, the J gene TRBJ1-1, with 9 nucleotides matching TRBD1. This TCR was recovered from a man aged 50-59 years with Graves' hyperthyroidism. Source material: blood. The DNA of the CDR3 is TGCAGCGGCTATTACTCTACAGGGGGCCGTGTGGACACTGAAGCTTTCTTT. It is translated as CSGYYSTGGRVDTEAFF. The full variable domain, completed using reference TRBV29-1 and TRBJ1-1, is SAVISQKPSRDICQRGTSLTIQCQVDSQVTMMFWYRQQPGQSLTLIATANQGSEATYESGFVIDKFPISRPNLTFSTLTVSNMSPEDSSIYLCSGYYSTGGRVDTEAFFGQGTRLTVV.